The 22 T cell receptor beta chains below all came from one sample that was sequenced in a study of cytomegalovirus exposure and HLA in healthy donors (dated by TCRdb to about 2017). Preparation of the library involved the immunoSEQ multiplex PCR assay. For the multiplex PCR, a mixture combining 60 forward primers for TCR Vbeta segments and 13 reverse primers for TCR Jbeta segments was used. Entries here come from immuneACCESS through TCRdb and include only in-frame sequences with V and J called. Some clones fail to appear in such tables; in the studies checked, an unresolved V gene covers under half of the shortfall, and the cause of the remainder is unknown. This sample comprises 130,000 or so clones, 60% to 85% of them detected only once. The top ten hold around 1.5% of the sample. Source material: PBMCs. These receptors all stem from a woman between 18 and 30 years old in good health and CMV-seronegative.

This chain connects TRBV4-1 to TRBJ2-7, with TRBD2 identical over 9 bases. The CDR3 runs to 17 residues. V dropped 0 bases and J dropped 5; count of bases not matched to a gene: 11. CDR1 is MGHRA, CDR2 YSYEKL, per germline. This CDR3 is CASSQDPRSGRSHEQYF. In nucleotides, the CDR3 is TGCGCCAGCAGCCAAGATCCCCGCAGCGGGAGGTCCCACGAGCAGTACTTC.

This rearrangement joins TRBV30 to TRBJ2-6; 9 positions agree with TRBD2. The CDR3 is 19 residues long. Germline trimming cut 7 bases from V and 0 bases from J; bases unmatched to any gene: 16. Looked up from germline, CDR1 is GTSNPN and CDR2 is SVGIG (reference sequence). Here the CDR3 DNA reads TGTGCCTCGAACTTCTCACCGGGACTAGCAGGCTCTGGGGCCAACGTCCTGACTTTC. It is translated as CASNFSPGLAGSGANVLTF.

The rearrangement joins TRBV7-9 to TRBJ2-7; D is ambiguous. Trimming stripped 2 bases from V and 3 bases from J, with 8 bases between. CDR1 and CDR2 (germline): SEHNR, FQNEAQ (reference sequence). This CDR3 region has 13 residues. The CDR3 bases are TGTGCCAGCAGCTTAACTTGGAGCTACGAGCAGTACTTC. Residues: CASSLTWSYEQYF.

The table lists this clone with a count of one. The rearrangement joins TRBV2 to TRBJ2-7, with unresolved D. With 10 bases removed from V and 1 base from J, the gap between germline ends came to 11 bases. Germline CDR1 and CDR2: SNHLY and FYNNEI. The CDR3 loop spans 12 amino acids. CDR3 in amino acids: CATGDFSYEQYF. DNA for the CDR3: TGTGCCACCGGAGACTTTTCCTACGAGCAGTACTTC.

This chain joins TRBV13 and TRBJ2-2; D possibly corresponds to TRBD1 (5 bases). V lost 11 bases, J lost 6 bases, and 13 bases lay in between. Per germline, CDR1 PRHDT and CDR2 FYEKMQ (reference sequence). The CDR3 has 12 amino acids. The CDR3 DNA reads as TGTGCCGTAATAGGGGTATCCGGGGAGCTGTTTTTT. Protein sequence: CAVIGVSGELFF.

The table lists this clone with a few counts. V and J are TRBV6-4 and TRBJ2-3; 9 bases agree with TRBD2. V trimming: 5 bases; J trimming: 0 bases; junction bases outside the gene matches: 3. CDR3 size: 15 residues. The germline V gene has CDR1 MRHNA and CDR2 SNTAGT. Written as DNA, the CDR3 is TGTGCCAGCAGTTTGCGGGGGGGAAGCACAGATACGCAGTATTTT. Its translation: CASSLRGGSTDTQYF.

This rearrangement joins TRBV19 to TRBJ1-5, with TRBD1 matching over 7 bases. The CDR3 totals 14 residues. V lost 6 bases, J lost 5 bases, and 7 bases stayed unmatched. CDR1 is LNHDA, CDR2 SQIVND, per germline (reference sequence). The CDR3 sequence is CASSFSQGYQPQHF. In nucleotides, the CDR3 is TGTGCCAGTAGCTTTTCACAGGGGTATCAGCCCCAGCATTTT.

This chain connects TRBV7-2 to TRBJ1-5; TRBD1 aligns across 7 bases. With V trimmed by 5 bases and J by 3 bases, 4 bases remained unmatched. CDR1 SGHTA and CDR2 FQGNSA come from the germline V gene. This CDR3 contains 14 residues. CDR3 sequence (DNA): TGTGCCAGCAGCCCGACAGGGACCAATCAGCCCCAGCATTTT. Translated: CASSPTGTNQPQHF.

This clone was recorded a few times. Germline is not matched at one junction end, which may reflect a read error. The rearrangement links TRBV27 to TRBJ1-3; 7 bases agree with TRBD1. CDR3 length equals 15 residues. Germline V lookup: CDR1 MNHEY, CDR2 SMNVEV (reference sequence). The CDR3 coding sequence is TGTGCCAGCAGTGCCCGGGACAGCTCTAGAAACACCATATATTTT. It yields the protein CASSARDSSRNTIYF.

The chain has TRBV21-1 and TRBJ1-1; the D call in the table, TRBD1, was not verified against the DNA. TRBV21-1 is a listed pseudogene. The CDR3 is 17 amino acids. The CDR3 here is CASSKAHKQGSSTEAFF. CDR3 nucleotides: TGTGCCAGCAGCAAAGCGCATAAACAGGGTAGTAGTACTGAAGCTTTCTTT.

V gene TRBV27 combines with J gene TRBJ1-5; TRBD1 aligns across 7 bases. This CDR3 is 13 amino acids long. The junction had 4 bases not matched to a gene; V was cut back by 2 bases and J by 9 bases. Per germline, CDR1 MNHEY and CDR2 SMNVEV (reference sequence). The CDR3 reads CASSLKGQVPQHF. Written as DNA, the CDR3 is TGTGCCAGCAGTTTAAAAGGACAGGTGCCCCAGCATTTT.

The chain has TRBV11-2 and TRBJ2-6, with no clear D. Germline V gene data show CDR1 as SGHAT and CDR2 as FQNNGV. Trimming shortened V by 1 base and J by 3 bases, and 13 bases separated the two germline ends. CDR3 length: 17 residues. CDR3 amino acids: CASSLGPPDGGANVLTF. In nucleotides, the CDR3 is TGTGCCAGCAGCTTAGGGCCGCCCGATGGTGGGGCCAACGTCCTGACTTTC.

The rearrangement joins TRBV2 to TRBJ2-2; 10 bases agree with TRBD2. The trim removed 6 bases at V and 3 bases at J, leaving 1 base unmatched. Germline CDR1 SNHLY, CDR2 FYNNEI. This CDR3 is built from 14 residues. The CDR3 nucleotides read TGTGCCAGCAGCCTAGCGGGAGACACCGGGGAGCTGTTTTTT. It translates to CASSLAGDTGELFF.

This chain joins TRBV30 and TRBJ1-4, with TRBD1 matching over 7 bases. Germline lookup yields CDR1 GTSNPN and CDR2 SVGIG (reference sequence). The J segment lost 5 bases and the V segment lost 0 bases, leaving 6 bases of the junction unmatched. The CDR3 consists of 15 residues. DNA of the CDR3: TGTGCCTGGAGTGTACCAGGGACAGCGAATGAAAAACTGTTTTTT. As protein: CAWSVPGTANEKLFF.

This chain joins TRBV20-1 and TRBJ2-7; no definite D call. The CDR3 loop spans 11 amino acids. CDR1 is DFQATT and CDR2 is SNEGSKA in the germline V gene (reference sequence). Trimming cost V 1 base and J 4 bases, with 5 bases left between them. Here the CDR3 DNA reads TGCAGTGCTAGAGTTCTGTACGAGCAGTACTTC. It translates to CSARVLYEQYF.

The rearrangement joins TRBV7-9 to TRBJ2-7, with D perhaps TRBD1 (6 bases). Germline loops: CDR1 SEHNR, CDR2 FQNEAQ (reference sequence). The CDR3 consists of 17 residues. The V end lost 5 bases, the J end lost 2 bases, and 22 bases lay between the germline ends. The CDR3 DNA reads as TGTGCCAGCAGCAATACAGGGACCGGGACGTACACCTACGAGCAGTACTTC. This codes for CASSNTGTGTYTYEQYF.

The chain links TRBV11-2 to TRBJ2-5, with 7 nucleotides matching TRBD2. This CDR3 is built from 13 residues. Germline-derived CDR1 and CDR2 are SGHAT and FQNNGV. J gave up 5 bases and V 5 bases, and 5 bases lay outside the gene matches. The CDR3 DNA reads as TGTGCCAGCAGCACTACCGGGAGGGAGACCCAGTACTTC. Translating gives CASSTTGRETQYF. Supplemented by reference TRBV11-2 and TRBJ2-5, the full variable domain reads EAGVAQSPRYKIIEKRQSVAFWCNPISGHATLYWYQQILGQGPKLLIQFQNNGVVDDSQLPKDRFSAERLKGVDSTLKIQPAKLEDSAVYLCASSTTGRETQYFGPGTRLLVL.

The chain carries TRBV5-6 and TRBJ2-1, with TRBD1 identical over 9 bases. CDR3 size: 16 residues. Germline V gives CDR1 SGHDT, CDR2 YYEEEE. Trimming cost V 4 bases and J 2 bases; bases outside gene matches: 7. The CDR3 protein is CASSPGTGFTYNEQFF. Here the CDR3 DNA reads TGTGCCAGCAGCCCGGGGACAGGGTTCACCTACAATGAGCAGTTCTTC.

CDR3 coding DNA: TGTGCCTTCCTAAACGGGGGGGGCACAGATACGCAGTATTTT. Translating it yields CAFLNGGGTDTQYF. The gene calls are TRBV2 and TRBJ2-3; 8 positions agree with TRBD2. CDR1 and CDR2 (germline): SNHLY, FYNNEI. Trimming removed 11 bases from V and 1 base from J; junction bases left unmatched: 8. This CDR3 has 14 amino acids.

This chain connects TRBV2 to TRBJ1-2; 8 positions match TRBD1. This CDR3 has 15 residues. CDR1 and CDR2 from the germline V gene are SNHLY and FYNNEI. Unmatched junction bases numbered 11, after V lost 7 bases and J lost 4 bases. This CDR3 reads CASTVGQAISYGYTF. As DNA, the CDR3 is TGTGCCAGCACCGTGGGACAGGCAATCTCCTATGGCTACACCTTC.

V is TRBV4-2 and J is TRBJ2-6, with 10 bases identical to TRBD1. This CDR3 region has 20 residues. Germline trimming cut 7 bases from V and 1 base from J; bases unmatched to any gene: 16. Germline lookup yields CDR1 LGHNA and CDR2 YNFKEQ. For the CDR3, the DNA is TGTGCCAGCACGACCGGGACAGGGGTCCTTTCTCCTTCTGGGGCCAACGTCCTGACTTTC. Translation gives CASTTGTGVLSPSGANVLTF.

The chain is built from TRBV27 and TRBJ2-1; D not resolved. The CDR3 covers 13 residues. V was shortened by 2 bases and J by 4 bases, with 6 bases between the two germline ends. The germline gives CDR1 MNHEY, CDR2 SMNVEV (reference sequence). The CDR3, as DNA: TGTGCCAGCAGTTTAAACAGATACAATGAGCAGTTCTTC. Translated: CASSLNRYNEQFF.